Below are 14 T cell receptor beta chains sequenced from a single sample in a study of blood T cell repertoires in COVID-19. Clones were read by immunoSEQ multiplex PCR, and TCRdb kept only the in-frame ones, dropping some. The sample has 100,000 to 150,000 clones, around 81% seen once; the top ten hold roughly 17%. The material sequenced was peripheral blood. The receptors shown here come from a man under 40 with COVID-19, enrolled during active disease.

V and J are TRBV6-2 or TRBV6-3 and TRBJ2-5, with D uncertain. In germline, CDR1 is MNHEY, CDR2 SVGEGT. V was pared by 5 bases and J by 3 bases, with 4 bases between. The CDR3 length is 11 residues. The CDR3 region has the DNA TGTGCCAGCAGTAACAAAGAGACCCAGTACTTC. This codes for CASSNKETQYF.

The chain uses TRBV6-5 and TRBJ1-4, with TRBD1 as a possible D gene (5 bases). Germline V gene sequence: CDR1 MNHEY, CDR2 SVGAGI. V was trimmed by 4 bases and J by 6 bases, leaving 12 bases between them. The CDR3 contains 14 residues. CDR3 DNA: TGTGCCAGCAGTTCCCAGGGCTACGATGAAAAACTGTTTTTT. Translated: CASSSQGYDEKLFF.

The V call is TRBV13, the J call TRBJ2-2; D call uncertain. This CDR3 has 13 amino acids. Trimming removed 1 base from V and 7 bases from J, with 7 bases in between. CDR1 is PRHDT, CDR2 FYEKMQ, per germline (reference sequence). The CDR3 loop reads CASSLVVGGELFF. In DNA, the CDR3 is TGTGCCAGCAGCTTAGTGGTCGGCGGGGAGCTGTTTTTT.

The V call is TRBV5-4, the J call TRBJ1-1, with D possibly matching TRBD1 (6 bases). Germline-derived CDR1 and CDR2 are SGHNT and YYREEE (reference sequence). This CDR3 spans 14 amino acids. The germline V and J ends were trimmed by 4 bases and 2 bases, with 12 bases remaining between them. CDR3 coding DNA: TGTGCCAGCAGCCCTGGGGGGGGCAACACTGAAGCTTTCTTT. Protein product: CASSPGGGNTEAFF.

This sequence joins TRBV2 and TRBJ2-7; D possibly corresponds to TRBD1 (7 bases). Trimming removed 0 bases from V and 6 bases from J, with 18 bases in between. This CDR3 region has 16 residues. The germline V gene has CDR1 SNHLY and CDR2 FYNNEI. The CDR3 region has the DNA TGTGCCAGCAGTGAAGCTGCGACAGGGAGGAGTCGCGAGCAGTACTTC. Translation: CASSEAATGRSREQYF.

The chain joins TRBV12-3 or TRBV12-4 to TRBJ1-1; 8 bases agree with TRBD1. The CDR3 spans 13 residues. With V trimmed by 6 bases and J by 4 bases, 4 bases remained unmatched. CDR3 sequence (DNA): TGTGCCAGCAGGACAGGGGTGGGCACTGAAGCTTTCTTT. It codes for CASRTGVGTEAFF.

The CDR3 coding sequence is TGTGCCAGCAGCCCAGGGGGCTTTAACTATGGCTACACCTTC. Translating gives CASSPGGFNYGYTF. The chain joins TRBV27 to TRBJ1-2; 8 nucleotides match TRBD1. The CDR3 has 14 residues. V was pared by 6 bases and J by 1 base, with 4 bases of the junction left unmatched. The germline CDR1 and CDR2 sequences are MNHEY and SMNVEV (reference sequence).

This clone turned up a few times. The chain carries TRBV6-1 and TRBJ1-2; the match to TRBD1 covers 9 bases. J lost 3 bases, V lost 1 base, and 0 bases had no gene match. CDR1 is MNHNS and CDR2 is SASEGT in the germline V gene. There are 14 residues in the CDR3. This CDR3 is CASSEGDRDYGYTF. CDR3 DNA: TGTGCCAGCAGTGAAGGGGACAGGGACTATGGCTACACCTTC.

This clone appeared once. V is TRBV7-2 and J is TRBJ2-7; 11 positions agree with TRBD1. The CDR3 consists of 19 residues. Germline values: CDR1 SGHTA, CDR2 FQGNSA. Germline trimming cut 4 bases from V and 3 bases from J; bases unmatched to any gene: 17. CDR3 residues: CASSSIGGTGGEGIYEQYF. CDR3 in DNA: TGTGCCAGCAGCTCCATCGGAGGGACAGGGGGTGAAGGAATCTACGAGCAGTACTTC. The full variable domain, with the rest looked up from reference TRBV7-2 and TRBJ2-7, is GAGVSQSPSNKVTEKGKDVELRCDPISGHTALYWYRQSLGQGLEFLIYFQGNSAPDKSGLPSDRFSAERTGGSVSTLTIQRTQQEDSAVYLCASSSIGGTGGEGIYEQYFGPGTRLTVT.

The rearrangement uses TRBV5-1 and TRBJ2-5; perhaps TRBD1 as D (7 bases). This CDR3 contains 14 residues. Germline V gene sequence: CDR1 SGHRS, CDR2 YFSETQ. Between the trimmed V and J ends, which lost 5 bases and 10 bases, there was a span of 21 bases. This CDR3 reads CASSLDRLGGSQYF. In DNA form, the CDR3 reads TGCGCCAGCAGTCTGGACAGGCTCGGAGGGAGCCAGTACTTC. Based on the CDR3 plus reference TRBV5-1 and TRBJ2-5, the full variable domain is KAGVTQTPRYLIKTRGQQVTLSCSPISGHRSVSWYQQTPGQGLQFLFEYFSETQRNKGNFPGRFSGRQFSNSRSEMNVSTLELGDSALYLCASSLDRLGGSQYFGPGTRLLVL.

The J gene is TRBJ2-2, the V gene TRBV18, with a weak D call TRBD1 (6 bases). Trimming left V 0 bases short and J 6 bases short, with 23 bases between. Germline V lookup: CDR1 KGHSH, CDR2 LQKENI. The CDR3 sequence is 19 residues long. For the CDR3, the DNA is TGTGCCAGCTCACCACCGTGGCAGGGGAATCGAATCTCTTCCGGGGAGCTGTTTTTT. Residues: CASSPPWQGNRISSGELFF.

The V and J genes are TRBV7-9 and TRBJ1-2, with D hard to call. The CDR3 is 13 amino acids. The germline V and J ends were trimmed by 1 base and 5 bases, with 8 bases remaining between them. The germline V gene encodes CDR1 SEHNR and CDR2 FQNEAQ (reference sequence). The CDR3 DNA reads TGTGCCAGCAGCTTAGGAGGAGGGTATGGCTACACCTTC. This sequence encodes CASSLGGGYGYTF.

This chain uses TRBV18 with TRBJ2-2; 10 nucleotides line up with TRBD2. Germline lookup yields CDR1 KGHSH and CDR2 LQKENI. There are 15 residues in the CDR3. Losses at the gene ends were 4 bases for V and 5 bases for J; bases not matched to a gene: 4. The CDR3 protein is CASSRTSGSTGELFF. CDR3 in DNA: TGTGCCAGCTCACGGACTAGCGGAAGTACCGGGGAGCTGTTTTTT.

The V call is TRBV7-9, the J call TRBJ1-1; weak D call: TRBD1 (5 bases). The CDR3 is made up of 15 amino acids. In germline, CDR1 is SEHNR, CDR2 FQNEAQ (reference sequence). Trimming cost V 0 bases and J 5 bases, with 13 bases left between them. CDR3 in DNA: TGTGCCAGCAGCTTAGCACACATTTACAGGACTGAAGCTTTCTTT. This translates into CASSLAHIYRTEAFF.